Sequencing of this TCR beta chain was carried out in a study of T cell repertoires in cytomegalovirus infection (dated by TCRdb to about 2019). At the level of the whole study: The HLA type of each donor mattered for the analysis, because public TCR beta signatures pointed to carriage of CMV infection along with the matching HLA type.

Study-wide findings and limitations: In both this cohort and an independent cohort of some 350 donors, the cumulative frequency of public TCR beta family members distinguished carriers of CMV infection plus the relevant HLA type. The ex vivo response was dominated by HLA-C-restricted CMV-specific TCR beta clonotypes, which also provided the single most frequent clonotype in two of eight donors.

Sequencing took place on an Illumina HiSeq 1500. TCRdb handled the public reads itself, with Q25 trimming in fastp and clone calling in MiXCR, and kept productive beta chains. Duplicate CDR3 protein sequences are folded into a single record with the most common DNA and genes. Across this sample there are roughly 640,000 distinct CDR3 sequences, with approximately 25% seen only once. The ten largest make up 7.5% to 9% of the sample. In regard to this clonotype: There is no known antigen for this receptor. With a much larger clone just one base away, this may be a read error.

Looking up the germline V gene yields CDR1 SGHTA and CDR2 FQGNSA. The CDR3, cysteine through phenylalanine, is 16 amino acids long. Kept here is only the CDR3 DNA, which spans 48 bases and is read in frame from base 1. Trimming costs V 5 bases and J 3 bases, and their ends lie 17 bases apart. What was sequenced was CD8+ T cells from PBMCs. The TCR originated in a human donor in good health (CMV status not recorded). Some clones in this sample may be carry-over from other donors' samples. Here the chain combines TRBV7-2 and TRBJ2-1, with a tentative D gene TRBD2 over 5 matching bases. The DNA is TGTGCCAGCAGCACCCCGGACGGGGTTAACTACAATGAGCAGTTCTTC. The resulting protein is CASSTPDGVNYNEQFF. Joined to the reference TRBV7-2 and TRBJ2-1 proteins, this CDR3 gives the full variable domain: GAGVSQSPSNKVTEKGKDVELRCDPISGHTALYWYRQSLGQGLEFLIYFQGNSAPDKSGLPSDRFSAERTGGSVSTLTIQRTQQEDSAVYLCASSTPDGVNYNEQFFGPGTRLTVL.